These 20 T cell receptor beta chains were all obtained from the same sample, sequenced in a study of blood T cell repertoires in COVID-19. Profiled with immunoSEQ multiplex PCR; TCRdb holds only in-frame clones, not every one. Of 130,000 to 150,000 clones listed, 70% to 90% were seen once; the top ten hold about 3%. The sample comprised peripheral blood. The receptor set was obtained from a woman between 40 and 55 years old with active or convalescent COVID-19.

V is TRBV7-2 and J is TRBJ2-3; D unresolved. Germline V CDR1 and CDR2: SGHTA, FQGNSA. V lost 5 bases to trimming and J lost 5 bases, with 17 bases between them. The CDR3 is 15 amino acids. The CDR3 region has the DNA TGTGCCAGCAGCCCGGGTGATACTTATATAGATACGCAGTATTTT. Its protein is CASSPGDTYIDTQYF.

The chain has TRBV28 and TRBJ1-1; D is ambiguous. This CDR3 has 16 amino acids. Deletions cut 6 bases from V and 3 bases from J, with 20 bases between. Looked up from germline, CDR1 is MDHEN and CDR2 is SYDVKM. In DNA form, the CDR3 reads TGTGCCAGCAGACAACACGGACTCACCGGGGACACTGAAGCTTTCTTT. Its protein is CASRQHGLTGDTEAFF. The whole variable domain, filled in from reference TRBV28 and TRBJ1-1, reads DVKVTQSSRYLVKRTGEKVFLECVQDMDHENMFWYRQDPGLGLRLIYFSYDVKMKEKGDIPEGYSVSREKKERFSLILESASTNQTSMYLCASRQHGLTGDTEAFFGQGTRLTVV.

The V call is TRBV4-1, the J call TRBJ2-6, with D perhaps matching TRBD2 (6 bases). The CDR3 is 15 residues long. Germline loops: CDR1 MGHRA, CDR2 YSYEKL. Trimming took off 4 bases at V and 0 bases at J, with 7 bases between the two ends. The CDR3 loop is CASSPGDSGANVLTF. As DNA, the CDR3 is TGCGCCAGCAGCCCGGGGGACTCTGGGGCCAACGTCCTGACTTTC.

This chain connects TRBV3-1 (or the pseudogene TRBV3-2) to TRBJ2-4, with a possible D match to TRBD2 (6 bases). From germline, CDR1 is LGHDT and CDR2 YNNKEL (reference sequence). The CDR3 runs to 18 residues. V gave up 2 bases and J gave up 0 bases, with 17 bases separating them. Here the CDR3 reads CASSQPSYMEGAKNIQYF. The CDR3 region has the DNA TGTGCCAGCAGCCAACCGTCGTACATGGAGGGAGCCAAAAACATTCAGTACTTC.

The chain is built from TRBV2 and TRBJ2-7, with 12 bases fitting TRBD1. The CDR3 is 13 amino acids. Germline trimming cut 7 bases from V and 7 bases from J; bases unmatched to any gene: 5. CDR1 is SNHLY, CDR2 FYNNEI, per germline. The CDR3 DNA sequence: TGTGCCAGCACACGGGACAGGGGGCTTGAGCAGTACTTC. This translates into CASTRDRGLEQYF.

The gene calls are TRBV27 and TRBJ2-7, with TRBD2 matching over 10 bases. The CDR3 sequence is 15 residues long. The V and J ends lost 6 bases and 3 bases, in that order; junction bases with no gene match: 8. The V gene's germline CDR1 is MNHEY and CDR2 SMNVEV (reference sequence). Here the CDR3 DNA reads TGTGCCAGCAGGCAGAGCGGGGGGGCTTACTACGAGCAGTACTTC. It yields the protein CASRQSGGAYYEQYF.

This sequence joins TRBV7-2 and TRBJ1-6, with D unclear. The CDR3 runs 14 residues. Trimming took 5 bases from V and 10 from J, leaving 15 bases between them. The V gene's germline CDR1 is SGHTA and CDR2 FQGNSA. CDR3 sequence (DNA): TGTGCCAGCAGCCCGAGGAGTTATGCGTCACCCCTCCACTTT. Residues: CASSPRSYASPLHF.

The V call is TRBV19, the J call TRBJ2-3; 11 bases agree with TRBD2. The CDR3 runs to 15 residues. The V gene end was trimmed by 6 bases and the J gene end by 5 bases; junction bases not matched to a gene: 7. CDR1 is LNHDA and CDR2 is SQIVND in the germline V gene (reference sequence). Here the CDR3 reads CASRSGSGRGDTQYF. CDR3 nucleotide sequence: TGTGCCAGTAGGAGTGGTAGCGGGAGGGGAGATACGCAGTATTTT. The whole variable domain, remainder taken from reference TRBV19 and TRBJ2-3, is DGGITQSPKYLFRKEGQNVTLSCEQNLNHDAMYWYRQDPGQGLRLIYYSQIVNDFQKGDIAEGYSVSREKKESFPLTVTSAQKNPTAFYLCASRSGSGRGDTQYFGPGTRLTVL.

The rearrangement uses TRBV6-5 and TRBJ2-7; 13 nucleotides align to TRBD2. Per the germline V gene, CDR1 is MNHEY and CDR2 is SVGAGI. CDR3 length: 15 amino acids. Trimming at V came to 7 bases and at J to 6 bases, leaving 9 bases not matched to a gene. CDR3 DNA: TGTGCCAGCACCACAGGGACTAGCGGGGATAGCGAGCAGTACTTC. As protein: CASTTGTSGDSEQYF.

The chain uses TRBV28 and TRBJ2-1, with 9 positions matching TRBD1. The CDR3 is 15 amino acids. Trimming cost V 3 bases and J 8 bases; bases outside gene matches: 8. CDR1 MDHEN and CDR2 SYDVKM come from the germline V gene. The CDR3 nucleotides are TGTGCCAGCAGTTTGGGGGACAGGGCGTTCGATGAGCAGTTCTTC. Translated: CASSLGDRAFDEQFF.

CDR3 nucleotides: TGTGCCAGCAGCCAAGGCGGGGCTAGTACTGAAGCTTTCTTT. Encoded protein: CASSQGGASTEAFF. V gene TRBV4-2 combines with J gene TRBJ1-1, with D tentatively TRBD1 (5 bases). Trimming took 1 base from V and 5 from J, leaving 11 bases between them. CDR1 and CDR2 from the germline V gene are LGHNA and YNFKEQ. The CDR3 length is 14 residues.

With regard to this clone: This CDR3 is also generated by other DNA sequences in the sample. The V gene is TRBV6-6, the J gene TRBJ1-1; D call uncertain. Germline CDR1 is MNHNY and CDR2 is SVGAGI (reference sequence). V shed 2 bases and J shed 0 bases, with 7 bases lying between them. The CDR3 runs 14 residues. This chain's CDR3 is CASSYPELNTEAFF. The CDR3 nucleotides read TGTGCCAGCAGTTACCCCGAGCTGAACACTGAAGCTTTCTTT.

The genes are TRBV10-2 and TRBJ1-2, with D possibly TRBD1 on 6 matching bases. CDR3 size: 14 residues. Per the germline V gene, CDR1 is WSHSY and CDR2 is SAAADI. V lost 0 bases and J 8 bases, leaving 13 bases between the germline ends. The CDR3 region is CASSESQGSKGYTF. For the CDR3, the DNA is TGCGCCAGCAGTGAGTCACAGGGATCGAAGGGCTACACCTTC.

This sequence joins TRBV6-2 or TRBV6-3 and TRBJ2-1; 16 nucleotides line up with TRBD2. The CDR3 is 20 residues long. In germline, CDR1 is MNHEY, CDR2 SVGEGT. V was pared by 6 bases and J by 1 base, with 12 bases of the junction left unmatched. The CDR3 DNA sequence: TGTGCCAGCAGCGTCACCTTGGGGACTAGCGGGAGGGCTTCCTACAATGAGCAGTTCTTC. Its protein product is CASSVTLGTSGRASYNEQFF.

CDR3 protein: CASSSGQRLGGANVLTF. In DNA form, the CDR3 reads TGTGCCAGCAGTTCAGGACAGCGGCTCGGGGGGGCCAACGTCCTGACTTTC. The chain links TRBV27 to TRBJ2-6, with a weak D call TRBD1 (6 bases). Trimming left V 4 bases short and J 4 bases short, with 17 bases between. Germline loops: CDR1 MNHEY, CDR2 SMNVEV (reference sequence). The CDR3 has 17 amino acids.

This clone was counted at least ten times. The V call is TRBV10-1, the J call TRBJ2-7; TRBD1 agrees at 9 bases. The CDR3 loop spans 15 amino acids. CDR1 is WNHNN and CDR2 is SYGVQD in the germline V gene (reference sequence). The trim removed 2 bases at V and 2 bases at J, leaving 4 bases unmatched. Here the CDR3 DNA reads TGCGCCAGCAGTGAGGGGACAGGGAGGGCCTACGAGCAGTACTTC. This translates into CASSEGTGRAYEQYF.

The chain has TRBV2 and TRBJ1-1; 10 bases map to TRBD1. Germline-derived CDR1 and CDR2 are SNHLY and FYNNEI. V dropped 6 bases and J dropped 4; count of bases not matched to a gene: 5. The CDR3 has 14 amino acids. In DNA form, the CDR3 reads TGTGCCAGCAGGGTGGGACAGGGGTCCACTGAAGCTTTCTTT. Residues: CASRVGQGSTEAFF.

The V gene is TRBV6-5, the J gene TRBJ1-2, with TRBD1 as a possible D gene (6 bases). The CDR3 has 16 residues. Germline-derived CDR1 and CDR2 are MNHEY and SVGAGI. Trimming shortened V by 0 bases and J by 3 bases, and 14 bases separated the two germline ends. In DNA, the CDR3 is TGTGCCAGCAGTTACTCGCGACAGGCCGTTTACTATGGCTACACCTTC. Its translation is CASSYSRQAVYYGYTF.

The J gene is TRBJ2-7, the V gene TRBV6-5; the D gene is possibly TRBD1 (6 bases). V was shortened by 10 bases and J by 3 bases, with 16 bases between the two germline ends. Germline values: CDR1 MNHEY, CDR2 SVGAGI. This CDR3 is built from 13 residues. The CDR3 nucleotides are TGTGCCACCCTCCGGGACACCCTCTACGAGCAGTACTTC. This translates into CATLRDTLYEQYF.

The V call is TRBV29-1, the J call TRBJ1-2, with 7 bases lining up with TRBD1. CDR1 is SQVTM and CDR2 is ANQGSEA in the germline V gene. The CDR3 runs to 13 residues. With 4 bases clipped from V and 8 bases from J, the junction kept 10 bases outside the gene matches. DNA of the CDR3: TGCAGCGTTGTACAGGGGTTTGGGGGCGGCTACACCTTC. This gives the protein CSVVQGFGGGYTF.